These T cell receptor beta chains were read from a single sample in a study of shared clonotypes between healthy human individuals. Using immunoSEQ multiplex PCR, the repertoire was profiled, and TCRdb retains in-frame clones only, with some absent. Of about 680,000 clones in the sample, approximately 74% were seen once. Sequenced input: memory CD4+ T cells sorted from blood. Receptors originate from a woman aged 25 to 39 in good health. CDR3s include the opening cysteine and the closing phenylalanine or tryptophan. The order of the fields is clone size, CDR3 length, D gene, V gene, J gene, CDR3 protein, CDR3 DNA. The D gene is left open where the match is weak. Clone size is stated in some rows and not others, as once, few, many or a class when expanded.

clone size: few
CDR3 length: 15
D gene: -
V gene: TRBV6-6
J gene: TRBJ1-2
CDR3 protein: CASSYGHQGQRGYTF
CDR3 DNA: TGTGCCAGCAGTTACGGTCACCAGGGGCAGAGGGGCTACACCTTC

clone size: -
CDR3 length: 14
D gene: TRBD1
V gene: TRBV29-1
J gene: TRBJ1-5
CDR3 protein: CSVVPGGADQPQHF
CDR3 DNA: TGCAGCGTGGTTCCAGGGGGCGCAGATCAGCCCCAGCATTTT

clone size: -
CDR3 length: 14
D gene: TRBD1
V gene: TRBV2
J gene: TRBJ1-1
CDR3 protein: CASSERGRGPEAFF
CDR3 DNA: TGTGCCAGCAGTGAGAGGGGCAGGGGGCCTGAAGCTTTCTTT

clone size: -
CDR3 length: 16
D gene: TRBD1
V gene: TRBV5-1
J gene: TRBJ1-4
CDR3 protein: CASSSTTGEANEKLFF
CDR3 DNA: TGCGCCAGCAGCTCTACAACAGGGGAAGCTAATGAAAAACTGTTTTTT

clone size: few
CDR3 length: 12
D gene: -
V gene: TRBV27
J gene: TRBJ2-4
CDR3 protein: CASSFLAGTEYF
CDR3 DNA: TGTGCCAGCAGTTTTCTCGCGGGGACGGAGTACTTC

clone size: -
CDR3 length: 15
D gene: -
V gene: TRBV5-1
J gene: TRBJ1-2
CDR3 protein: CASSPFRTGEYGYTF
CDR3 DNA: TGCGCCAGCAGCCCTTTCCGGACCGGCGAGTATGGCTACACCTTC

clone size: few
CDR3 length: 15
D gene: TRBD1
V gene: TRBV28
J gene: TRBJ2-2
CDR3 protein: CASSFKGGYTGELFF
CDR3 DNA: TGTGCCAGCAGCTTCAAAGGGGGCTACACCGGGGAGCTGTTTTTT

clone size: -
CDR3 length: 13
D gene: -
V gene: TRBV29-1
J gene: TRBJ2-7
CDR3 protein: CSVKGGLSYEQYF
CDR3 DNA: TGCAGCGTAAAGGGGGGATTATCCTACGAGCAGTACTTC

clone size: -
CDR3 length: 15
D gene: TRBD2
V gene: TRBV7-2
J gene: TRBJ2-2
CDR3 protein: CASSLVAGGPGELFF
CDR3 DNA: TGTGCCAGCAGCTTAGTAGCGGGAGGGCCCGGGGAGCTGTTTTTT

clone size: -
CDR3 length: 16
D gene: -
V gene: TRBV5-5
J gene: TRBJ1-5
CDR3 protein: CASSLAPEPGNQPQHF
CDR3 DNA: TGTGCCAGCAGCTTGGCCCCAGAGCCCGGCAATCAGCCCCAGCATTTT

clone size: -
CDR3 length: 14
D gene: TRBD2
V gene: TRBV29-1
J gene: TRBJ2-1
CDR3 protein: CSVRLAGYYNEQFF
CDR3 DNA: TGCAGCGTTAGACTAGCGGGGTACTACAATGAGCAGTTCTTC

clone size: -
CDR3 length: 14
D gene: -
V gene: TRBV10-3
J gene: TRBJ1-1
CDR3 protein: CAISKGQGNTEAFF
CDR3 DNA: TGTGCCATCAGTAAAGGTCAGGGGAACACTGAAGCTTTCTTT

clone size: once
CDR3 length: 13
D gene: -
V gene: TRBV19
J gene: TRBJ2-7
CDR3 protein: CASRGQDGYEQYF
CDR3 DNA: TGTGCCAGTAGAGGGCAGGATGGCTACGAGCAGTACTTC

clone size: -
CDR3 length: 14
D gene: -
V gene: TRBV28
J gene: TRBJ2-2
CDR3 protein: CASSLFGGNRELFF
CDR3 DNA: TGTGCCAGCAGTTTATTTGGAGGGAACCGGGAGCTGTTTTTT

clone size: -
CDR3 length: 13
D gene: -
V gene: TRBV28
J gene: TRBJ2-1
CDR3 protein: CASSFGRYNEQFF
CDR3 DNA: TGTGCCAGCAGTTTCGGGCGGTACAATGAGCAGTTCTTC

clone size: -
CDR3 length: 15
D gene: -
V gene: TRBV4-1
J gene: TRBJ1-2
CDR3 protein: CASSQVARRNYGYTF
CDR3 DNA: TGCGCCAGCAGCCAAGTAGCCAGGAGGAACTATGGCTACACCTTC

clone size: -
CDR3 length: 15
D gene: -
V gene: TRBV4-2
J gene: TRBJ2-1
CDR3 protein: CASSQVGESYNEQFF
CDR3 DNA: TGTGCCAGCAGCCAGGTGGGGGAGTCCTACAATGAGCAGTTCTTC